The 11 T cell receptor beta chains in this list originate from one sample, sequenced in a study of vaccination and CD4 T cells after COVID-19. Researchers used the Oncomine TCR Beta short-read assay to sequence DNA from cultured CD4+ T cells. TCRdb used MiXCR to reprocess the PCR reads, holding one entry per CDR3 protein. The profile covers about 20,000 distinct CDR3 sequences, with approximately 44% appearing a single time and roughly a sixth taken by the ten largest. Antigens for these TCRs are unknown. Indicated time point: late sampling 161 to 241 days after vaccination in three convalescent patients. This sample's treatment: roughly ten-day PBMC culture with coronavirus spike peptide pools or control peptides (ViraFEST assay). The input for sequencing was CD4+ T cells from blood, cultured in vitro, taken about 7 months after SARS-CoV-2 vaccination. These receptors originate from a human donor who had recovered from COVID-19.

This clonotype was observed a handful of times. CDR3 in amino acids: CSARFGGGYTF. The CDR3 bases are TGCAGTGCTAGGTTCGGGGGCGGCTACACCTTC. The J gene is TRBJ1-2, the V gene TRBV20-1, with D perhaps matching TRBD1 (6 bases). The CDR3 is made up of 11 amino acids. With 3 bases removed from V and 8 bases from J, the gap between germline ends came to 10 bases. Germline CDR1 is DFQATT and CDR2 is SNEGSKA (reference sequence).

The chain is built from TRBV19 and TRBJ2-7, with 7 bases lining up with TRBD2. V was clipped by 5 bases and J by 3 bases; unmatched bases: 10. The CDR3 loop spans 15 amino acids. Germline values: CDR1 LNHDA, CDR2 SQIVND (reference sequence). This CDR3 reads CASSASHGGFYEQYF. The CDR3 DNA sequence: TGTGCCAGTAGTGCGTCCCACGGGGGGTTCTACGAGCAGTACTTC. Based on the CDR3 plus reference TRBV19 and TRBJ2-7, the full variable domain is DGGITQSPKYLFRKEGQNVTLSCEQNLNHDAMYWYRQDPGQGLRLIYYSQIVNDFQKGDIAEGYSVSREKKESFPLTVTSAQKNPTAFYLCASSASHGGFYEQYFGPGTRLTVT.

This chain uses TRBV7-9 with TRBJ1-3, with D possibly being TRBD1 (6 bases). There are 14 residues in the CDR3. Germline CDR1 SEHNR, CDR2 FQNEAQ (reference sequence). Trimming took 3 bases from V and 4 from J, leaving 10 bases between them. In DNA, the CDR3 is TGTGCCAGCAGCTTGGGGACACGCGGAAACACCATATATTTT. It specifies CASSLGTRGNTIYF.

V gene TRBV12-3 or TRBV12-4 combines with J gene TRBJ1-6, with a possible D match to TRBD1 (6 bases). The CDR3 contains 16 residues. Deletions cut 6 bases from V and 6 bases from J, with 18 bases between. CDR3 sequence (DNA): TGTGCCAGCAGCCGCGGGGGGGCCGAAGTTAATTCACCCCTCCACTTT. This translates into CASSRGGAEVNSPLHF.

V gene TRBV6-5 combines with J gene TRBJ1-5; the D is unclear. The CDR3 is made up of 12 amino acids. Trimming removed 4 bases at V and 4 bases at J, with 5 bases between. The germline V gene has CDR1 MNHEY and CDR2 SVGAGI. The CDR3 DNA reads as TGTGCCAGCAGTTCCCCAAATCAGCCCCAGCATTTT. Its protein is CASSSPNQPQHF.

This clonotype occurred a few times. The chain has TRBV6-5 and TRBJ1-6, with D perhaps matching TRBD1 (5 bases). The V and J ends lost 0 bases and 0 bases respectively, with 9 bases between them. Per germline, CDR1 MNHEY and CDR2 SVGAGI. The CDR3 consists of 17 residues. The CDR3 coding sequence is TGTGCCAGCAGTTACTCTAAGGGGAGCTCCTATAATTCACCCCTCCACTTT. Amino acid sequence: CASSYSKGSSYNSPLHF.

This clonotype was recorded a few times. The genes are TRBV7-2 and TRBJ1-5, with D perhaps matching TRBD1 (6 bases). V gave up 1 base and J gave up 0 bases, with 10 bases separating them. Germline loops: CDR1 SGHTA, CDR2 FQGNSA. There are 16 residues in the CDR3. The chain's CDR3 is CASSLVYRDSNQPQHF. The CDR3, as DNA: TGTGCCAGCAGCTTAGTCTACAGGGATAGCAATCAGCCCCAGCATTTT. Using reference TRBV7-2 and TRBJ1-5 for the parts outside the CDR3, the full variable domain is GAGVSQSPSNKVTEKGKDVELRCDPISGHTALYWYRQSLGQGLEFLIYFQGNSAPDKSGLPSDRFSAERTGGSVSTLTIQRTQQEDSAVYLCASSLVYRDSNQPQHFGDGTRLSIL.

V gene TRBV20-1 combines with J gene TRBJ2-3; TRBD2 is a possible D gene (6 bases). Deletions cut 4 bases from V and 5 bases from J, with 10 bases between. In germline, CDR1 is DFQATT, CDR2 SNEGSKA (reference sequence). CDR3 size: 12 residues. DNA for the CDR3: TGCAGTGCTAACATCGGGGGAGATACGCAGTATTTT. Its protein is CSANIGGDTQYF.

This sequence joins TRBV6-1 and TRBJ1-1; D may be TRBD1 (6 bases). Germline values: CDR1 MNHNS, CDR2 SASEGT. Trimming removed 8 bases from V and 4 bases from J, with 17 bases in between. The CDR3 consists of 14 residues. CDR3 region: CASGGRGGSTEAFF. The CDR3 bases are TGTGCCAGCGGTGGGAGGGGGGGGAGCACTGAAGCTTTCTTT.

V and J are TRBV6-2 or TRBV6-3 and TRBJ1-2, with 9 bases matching TRBD1. The ends lost 4 bases at V and 8 bases at J; junction bases unmatched: 20. The CDR3 has 18 residues. Germline V gene data show CDR1 as MNHEY and CDR2 as SVGEGT. The CDR3 sequence is CASSSPRDRAIQGRGYTF. The DNA of the CDR3 is TGTGCCAGCAGTTCACCGCGGGACAGGGCTATCCAGGGTCGGGGCTACACCTTC.

Points on this clonotype: The junction does not match germline at one end; this may be a read error. The chain links TRBV27 to TRBJ2-1; TRBD2 agrees at 9 bases. The CDR3 consists of 12 residues. Germline CDR1 is MNHEY and CDR2 is SMNVEV (reference sequence). The CDR3 is CASASIAGAFSF. The CDR3 bases are TGTGCCAGCGCAAGCATAGCGGGGGCCTTTAGTTTC.